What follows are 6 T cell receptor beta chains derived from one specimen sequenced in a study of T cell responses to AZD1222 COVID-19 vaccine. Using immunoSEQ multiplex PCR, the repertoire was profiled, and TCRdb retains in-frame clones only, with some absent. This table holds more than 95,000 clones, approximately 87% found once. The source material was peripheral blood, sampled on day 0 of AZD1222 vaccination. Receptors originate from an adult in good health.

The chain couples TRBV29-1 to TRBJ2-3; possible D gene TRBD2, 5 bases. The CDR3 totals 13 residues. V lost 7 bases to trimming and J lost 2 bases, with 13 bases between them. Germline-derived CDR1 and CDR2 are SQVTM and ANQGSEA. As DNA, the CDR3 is TGCAGCGCCACAACGCGGGCCACAGATACGCAGTATTTT. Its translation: CSATTRATDTQYF.

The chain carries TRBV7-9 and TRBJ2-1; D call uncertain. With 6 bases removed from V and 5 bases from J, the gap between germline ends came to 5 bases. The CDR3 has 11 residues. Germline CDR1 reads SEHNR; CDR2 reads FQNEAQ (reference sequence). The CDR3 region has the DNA TGTGCCAGCAGATCTAACAATGAGCAGTTCTTC. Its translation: CASRSNNEQFF. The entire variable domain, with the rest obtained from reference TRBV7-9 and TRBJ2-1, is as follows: DTGVSQNPRHKITKRGQNVTFRCDPISEHNRLYWYRQTLGQGPEFLTYFQNEAQLEKSRLLSDRFSAERPKGSFSTLEIQRTEQGDSAMYLCASRSNNEQFFGPGTRLTVL.

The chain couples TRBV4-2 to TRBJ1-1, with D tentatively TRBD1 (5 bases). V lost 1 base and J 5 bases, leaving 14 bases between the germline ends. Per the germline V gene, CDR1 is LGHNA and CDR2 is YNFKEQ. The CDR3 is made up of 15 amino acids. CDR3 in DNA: TGTGCCAGCAGCCAAGGGGGGACGGCTCGAACTGAAGCTTTCTTT. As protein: CASSQGGTARTEAFF.

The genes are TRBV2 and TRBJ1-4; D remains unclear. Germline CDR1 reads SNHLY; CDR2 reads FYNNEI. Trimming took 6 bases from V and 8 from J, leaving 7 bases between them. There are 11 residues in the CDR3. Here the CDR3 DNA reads TGTGCCAGCAGCTCGACCGAAAAACTGTTTTTT. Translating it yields CASSSTEKLFF.

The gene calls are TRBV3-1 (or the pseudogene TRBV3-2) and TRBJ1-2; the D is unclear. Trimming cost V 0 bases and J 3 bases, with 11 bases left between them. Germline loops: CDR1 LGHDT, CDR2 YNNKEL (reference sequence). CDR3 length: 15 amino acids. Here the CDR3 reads CASSQDFSRDYGYTF. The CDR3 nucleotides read TGTGCCAGCAGCCAAGATTTTTCACGGGACTATGGCTACACCTTC.

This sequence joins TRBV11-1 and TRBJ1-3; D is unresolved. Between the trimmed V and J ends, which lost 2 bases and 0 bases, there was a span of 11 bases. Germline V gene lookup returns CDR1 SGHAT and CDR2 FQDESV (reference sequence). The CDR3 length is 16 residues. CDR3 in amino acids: CASSLNRENSGNTIYF. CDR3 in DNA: TGTGCCAGCAGCTTAAACCGGGAGAACTCTGGAAACACCATATATTTT.